This TCR beta chain emerged from a study of T-cell reconstitution after alpha-beta-depleted transplantation in children (dated by TCRdb to 2015 to 2016). Concerning the study at large: The study quantitatively tracked T-cell immune reconstitution after TCRalphabeta/CD19-depleted allogeneic hematopoietic cell transplantation in children using TCR repertoire profiling. The paper as a whole reports these results and caveats: In some patients, the high TCRbeta diversity seen at day 60 was put down to recipient T cells and intrathymic progenitors that had survived conditioning. The apparently early alphabetaT-cell count recovery about two months after transplant was reportedly dependent on only several hundred rapidly expanded clones derived from non-depleted graft cells. Over the following months the frequencies of hyperexpanded clones went down, and after one year T-cell counts and TCRbeta diversity were mostly credited to newly produced T cells.

Including the terminal cysteine and phenylalanine, the CDR3 comprises 16 residues. Just CDR3 DNA is preserved here, 48 bases in frame from base 1. Via the germline V gene (reference sequence), CDR1 is SEHNR and CDR2 FQNEAQ. The method behind the library was PCR. Sequencing relied on an Illumina HiSeq 2500. Molecular barcoding was employed in the preparation of TCR libraries, with unique molecular identifiers being used to normalize TCRbeta repertoire quantification. TCRdb reworked the public reads: Q25 trimming with fastp, MiXCR clone assembly, productive beta chains retained. Merged by CDR3 protein, the rows form single entries marked with the most common genes and DNA. This sample is represented by fewer than 250,000 distinct CDR3 sequences; 7.5% to 9.5% of them were singletons. Approximately 6% of the sample belongs to the ten largest clones. This clonotype was seen ten or more times. The target of this receptor is not known. A read error may account for a junction end that differs from germline.

The treatment or condition label here, explained by the study, means: allogeneic hematopoietic cell transplantation with graft depleted of TCRalphabeta T cells and CD19 B cells. The transplant recipients were children given TCRalphabeta/CD19-depleted allogeneic hematopoietic cell grafts. The sequence links TRBV7-9 to TRBJ2-3, and TRBD2 may be the D gene, going by 7 matching bases. The input for sequencing was PBMCs, mostly from graft donor cells, taken 180 days after TCRalphabeta/CD19-depleted stem cell transplant. The source is a male patient under 18 who had a stem cell transplant for acute lymphoblastic leukemia, so the T cells may come from the graft donor. The CDR3 corresponds to CAGSLGGGGATDTQYF. The nucleotide sequence reads TGTGCCGGCAGCTTAGGGGGGGGAGGCGCCACAGATACGCAGTATTTT.